These 24 T cell receptor beta chains were sequenced from one sample in a study of T cell responses to AZD1222 COVID-19 vaccine. Libraries were prepared by immunoSEQ multiplex PCR; TCRdb keeps only in-frame clonotypes and omits some of them. The repertoire holds around 130,000 clones, with roughly 93% as singletons. Sequenced material: peripheral blood, taken on day 0 of AZD1222 vaccination. Receptor source: an adult in good health.

The rearrangement uses TRBV3-1 (or the pseudogene TRBV3-2) and TRBJ1-2; weak D call: TRBD1 (6 bases). The CDR3 contains 17 residues. Germline V gene sequence: CDR1 LGHDT, CDR2 YNNKEL (reference sequence). Trimming removed 4 bases at V and 1 base at J, with 19 bases between. In DNA, the CDR3 is TGTGCCAGCAGCCCTTCAAGAGGACAGTCATTTAACTATGGCTACACCTTC. This sequence encodes CASSPSRGQSFNYGYTF.

V is TRBV5-1 and J is TRBJ2-2; maybe TRBD1 (6 bases). CDR3 length equals 13 residues. CDR1 and CDR2 (germline): SGHRS, YFSETQ. With 7 bases removed from V and 3 bases from J, the gap between germline ends came to 10 bases. This CDR3 is CASRDTDTGELFF. Written as DNA, the CDR3 is TGCGCCAGCCGGGACACTGACACCGGGGAGCTGTTTTTT. Complete variable domain (other parts from reference TRBV5-1 and TRBJ2-2): KAGVTQTPRYLIKTRGQQVTLSCSPISGHRSVSWYQQTPGQGLQFLFEYFSETQRNKGNFPGRFSGRQFSNSRSEMNVSTLELGDSALYLCASRDTDTGELFFGEGSRLTVL.

CDR3 coding DNA: TGCAGCGTTGAAGATGCCGGACGCAGGTCGGGCTACACCTTC. It codes for CSVEDAGRRSGYTF. The rearrangement links TRBV29-1 to TRBJ1-2; D is uncertain. This CDR3 is 14 amino acids long. The germline gives CDR1 SQVTM, CDR2 ANQGSEA. Trimming shortened V by 0 bases and J by 8 bases, and 16 bases separated the two germline ends.

The chain is built from TRBV2 and TRBJ2-7; D possibly corresponds to TRBD1 (6 bases). The CDR3 contains 15 residues. The V gene lost 7 bases and the J gene lost 6 bases, with 22 bases spanning the gap. Germline CDR1 SNHLY, CDR2 FYNNEI. CDR3 in DNA: TGTGCCAGCACCTATGAGGGGGTGGTCTGGGGCGAGCAGTACTTC. This sequence encodes CASTYEGVVWGEQYF.

The rearrangement uses TRBV7-2 and TRBJ1-2; the D is unclear. Germline V gene lookup returns CDR1 SGHTA and CDR2 FQGNSA. The germline V and J ends were trimmed by 2 bases and 6 bases, with 16 bases remaining between them. CDR3 length: 15 residues. The CDR3 is CASSLPLKKIHGYTF. In nucleotides, the CDR3 is TGTGCCAGCAGCTTACCCCTAAAGAAAATCCATGGCTACACCTTC.

This chain uses TRBV3-1 (or the pseudogene TRBV3-2) with TRBJ1-1, with D hard to call. Trimming stripped 4 bases from V and 3 bases from J, with 15 bases between. The germline V gene has CDR1 LGHDT and CDR2 YNNKEL (reference sequence). The CDR3 totals 15 residues. In nucleotides, the CDR3 is TGTGCCAGCAGCCGCGGCGGACTGAGGGACACTGAAGCTTTCTTT. Translated, it gives CASSRGGLRDTEAFF.

The genes are TRBV12-3 or TRBV12-4 and TRBJ1-3; D not resolved. This CDR3 is built from 11 residues. With 3 bases removed from V and 4 bases from J, the gap between germline ends came to 1 base. The CDR3 here is CASSFGNTIYF. CDR3 DNA: TGTGCCAGCAGTTTCGGAAACACCATATATTTT.

The V and J genes are TRBV5-3 and TRBJ1-5; TRBD1 aligns across 7 bases. TRBV5-3 is designated an ORF whose function remains uncertain. V shed 3 bases, J shed 4 bases, and the junction held 10 bases outside the gene matches. The CDR3 covers 16 residues. CDR3 bases: TGTGCCAGAAGCTCCCCTCAGGGACAGCCGAATCAGCCCCAGCATTTT. It specifies CARSSPQGQPNQPQHF.

J is TRBJ1-2 and V is TRBV4-1; D gene uncertain. The CDR3 covers 17 residues. Deletions cut 6 bases from V and 4 bases from J, with 24 bases between. The germline V gene has CDR1 MGHRA and CDR2 YSYEKL. CDR3 bases: TGCGCCAGCAGTGTTGAGGGATCCCTCAATCGACCCTATGGCTACACCTTC. This translates into CASSVEGSLNRPYGYTF.

The chain joins TRBV9 to TRBJ1-1; D remains unclear. The CDR3 is 16 amino acids. Trimming took 4 bases from V and 2 from J, leaving 18 bases between them. CDR1 is SGDLS and CDR2 is YYNGEE in the germline V gene. CDR3 sequence reads: CASSQNTIRGNTEAFF. CDR3 nucleotide sequence: TGTGCCAGCAGCCAAAATACGATCCGGGGAAACACTGAAGCTTTCTTT.

The V and J genes are TRBV19 and TRBJ2-1; D is unclear. Germline V gene sequence: CDR1 LNHDA, CDR2 SQIVND (reference sequence). The V end lost 0 bases, the J end lost 2 bases, and 8 bases lay between the germline ends. CDR3 size: 15 residues. The CDR3 nucleotides are TGTGCCAGTAGTATAGAGGGCGCAGCCTACAATGAGCAGTTCTTC. Translating it yields CASSIEGAAYNEQFF. Supplemented by reference TRBV19 and TRBJ2-1, the full variable domain reads DGGITQSPKYLFRKEGQNVTLSCEQNLNHDAMYWYRQDPGQGLRLIYYSQIVNDFQKGDIAEGYSVSREKKESFPLTVTSAQKNPTAFYLCASSIEGAAYNEQFFGPGTRLTVL.

The V call is TRBV19, the J call TRBJ2-7; unclear D gene. V lost 5 bases and J 6 bases, leaving 14 bases between the germline ends. The CDR3 has 13 residues. Germline-derived CDR1 and CDR2 are LNHDA and SQIVND (reference sequence). The chain's CDR3 is CASSGGIAFEQYF. CDR3 bases: TGTGCCAGTAGTGGTGGAATAGCCTTCGAGCAGTACTTC.

The V call is TRBV19, the J call TRBJ1-1; D unclear. Per germline, CDR1 LNHDA and CDR2 SQIVND (reference sequence). The CDR3 is 14 residues long. V was shortened by 1 base and J by 1 base, with 7 bases between the two germline ends. Here the CDR3 DNA reads TGTGCCAGTAGTATAGGGGTCGGGAACACTGAAGCTTTCTTT. Translation: CASSIGVGNTEAFF. Full variable domain (missing parts from reference TRBV19 and TRBJ1-1): DGGITQSPKYLFRKEGQNVTLSCEQNLNHDAMYWYRQDPGQGLRLIYYSQIVNDFQKGDIAEGYSVSREKKESFPLTVTSAQKNPTAFYLCASSIGVGNTEAFFGQGTRLTVV.

The chain carries TRBV5-8 and TRBJ2-5; weak D call: TRBD1 (5 bases). This CDR3 is 14 amino acids long. V was trimmed by 4 bases and J by 1 base, leaving 11 bases between them. The germline V gene has CDR1 SGHTS and CDR2 YDEGEE. CDR3 amino acids: CASSRQGFQETQYF. DNA of the CDR3: TGTGCCAGCAGCCGGCAGGGATTCCAAGAGACCCAGTACTTC.

V and J are TRBV19 and TRBJ1-1; D possibly corresponds to TRBD1 (5 bases). V dropped 5 bases and J dropped 5 bases, with 15 bases sitting between them. The CDR3 spans 14 residues. Looked up from germline, CDR1 is LNHDA and CDR2 is SQIVND (reference sequence). The CDR3 is CASSREGMETEAFF. As DNA, the CDR3 is TGTGCCAGTAGTCGGGAGGGGATGGAGACTGAAGCTTTCTTT. The full variable domain, completed using reference TRBV19 and TRBJ1-1, is DGGITQSPKYLFRKEGQNVTLSCEQNLNHDAMYWYRQDPGQGLRLIYYSQIVNDFQKGDIAEGYSVSREKKESFPLTVTSAQKNPTAFYLCASSREGMETEAFFGQGTRLTVV.

J is TRBJ2-7 and V is TRBV5-1; 8 bases fit TRBD1. Trimming removed 4 bases from V and 3 bases from J; junction bases left unmatched: 6. The germline gives CDR1 SGHRS, CDR2 YFSETQ. There are 14 residues in the CDR3. The CDR3, as DNA: TGCGCCAGCAGCCCCCGGGACAGGTTCTACGAGCAGTACTTC. It codes for CASSPRDRFYEQYF.

This clone was seen a single time. The J gene is TRBJ2-3, the V gene TRBV19; 9 bases line up with TRBD2. CDR3 length: 16 residues. V dropped 2 bases and J dropped 2; count of bases not matched to a gene: 5. Germline CDR1 is LNHDA and CDR2 is SQIVND (reference sequence). The CDR3 is CASSIRAGGYTDTQYF. For the CDR3, the DNA is TGTGCCAGTAGTATACGTGCGGGGGGGTACACAGATACGCAGTATTTT.

The CDR3 DNA reads TGTGCCAGCAGTTCGACAGGGGTGTTGGGGGAAAAACTGTTTTTT. It yields the protein CASSSTGVLGEKLFF. The rearrangement uses TRBV27 and TRBJ1-4; 8 nucleotides line up with TRBD1. Germline CDR1 reads MNHEY; CDR2 reads SMNVEV (reference sequence). V shed 4 bases, J shed 8 bases, and the junction held 9 bases outside the gene matches. This CDR3 spans 15 amino acids.

The chain joins TRBV6-5 to TRBJ2-7; D gene unclear. CDR1 is MNHEY and CDR2 is SVGAGI in the germline V gene. V shed 5 bases and J shed 3 bases, with 11 bases lying between them. The CDR3 is made up of 13 amino acids. CDR3 in DNA: TGTGCCAGCAGTCCCGACCCTTTCTACGAGCAGTACTTC. Translation gives CASSPDPFYEQYF.

The chain carries TRBV4-1 and TRBJ2-5; D is perhaps TRBD2 (5 bases). Germline-derived CDR1 and CDR2 are MGHRA and YSYEKL. The V and J ends lost 4 bases and 5 bases respectively, with 17 bases between them. The CDR3 is 15 amino acids. For the CDR3, the DNA is TGCGCCAGCAGCCCCCGGGATCCCTCCGTGGAGACCCAGTACTTC. Protein product: CASSPRDPSVETQYF.

In this sample, this clone turned up once. The gene calls are TRBV27 and TRBJ2-1, with D maybe TRBD2 (5 bases). Trimming shortened V by 5 bases and J by 9 bases, and 11 bases separated the two germline ends. Germline CDR1 reads MNHEY; CDR2 reads SMNVEV (reference sequence). This CDR3 contains 12 residues. The DNA for the CDR3 is TGTGCCAGCAGTACCGGACTGGGTGAGCAGTTCTTC. It encodes CASSTGLGEQFF.

This sequence joins TRBV27 and TRBJ1-1; D remains ambiguous. With 4 bases removed from V and 4 bases from J, the gap between germline ends came to 10 bases. The V gene's germline CDR1 is MNHEY and CDR2 SMNVEV (reference sequence). The CDR3 has 13 amino acids. CDR3 region: CASSSRRGTEAFF. As DNA, the CDR3 is TGTGCCAGCAGTTCTCGCCGTGGCACTGAAGCTTTCTTT.

J is TRBJ2-1 and V is TRBV2; no reliable D call. Germline assignment: CDR1 SNHLY and CDR2 FYNNEI. The CDR3 extends over 12 amino acids. Trimming stripped 6 bases from V and 8 bases from J, with 11 bases between. CDR3 sequence: CASRPQRHEQFF. CDR3 DNA sequence: TGTGCCAGCAGGCCTCAGAGACATGAGCAGTTCTTC.

The CDR3 coding sequence is TGTGCCAGCAGTTATAGGACAGATCAGCCCCAGCATTTT. The encoded protein is CASSYRTDQPQHF. The gene calls are TRBV6-5 and TRBJ1-5; possibly TRBD1 for D (6 bases). The CDR3 is 13 amino acids. From germline, CDR1 is MNHEY and CDR2 SVGAGI. Deletions cut 3 bases from V and 5 bases from J, with 8 bases between.